The clone carrying this TCR beta chain has at least ten counts. What it recognizes is unknown. Deletions cut 3 bases from V and 5 bases from J, with 14 bases between. CDR3 size: 15 residues. These data originate in a study of T cell repertoires in cytomegalovirus infection. Study details: It can be stated that public TCR beta signatures indicated CMV infection as well as a matching HLA type.

Findings and limits, study-wide: Cumulative frequency (of public TCR beta family members) identified carriers of CMV plus the relevant HLA. Dominating the ex vivo response were TCR beta clonotypes that were CMV-specific and HLA-C-restricted.

One entry per CDR3 protein results from TCRdb running MiXCR on the reads. The sample has approximately 770,000 distinct CDR3 sequences; 25% to 30% are singletons. This chain connects TRBV12-3 or TRBV12-4 to TRBJ2-1, with a tentative D call TRBD2 (6 bases). This sequence originates from a human donor in good health (CMV status not recorded). Some clones in this sample may be carry-over from other donors' samples. Sequences were derived from cultured CD8+ T cells from PBMCs, sampled from culture after CMV antigen stimulation. CDR3 coding DNA: TGTGCCAGCAGTTTCACTGGGACTTGGGACAATGAGCAGTTCTTC. Residues: CASSFTGTWDNEQFF.